This T cell receptor (beta chain) came from a study of T cell repertoires in cytomegalovirus infection. As for the study in general: Used in the study were CMV epitopes, some recently identified and HLA-C-restricted, others well-studied and HLA-B-restricted. Matching HLA type and CMV infection were both indicated by public TCR beta signatures. General observations from the study: Ex vivo responses were dominated by HLA-C-restricted CMV-specific TCR beta clonotypes. Pooled public TCR beta family frequency picked out CMV carriers with the relevant HLA.

Remarks on this clonotype: What it binds is unknown.

TCRdb reanalysed the reads using MiXCR and keeps one entry per CDR3 protein. The repertoire holds around 120,000 distinct CDR3 sequences, with under 55% as singletons. From germline, CDR1 is MNHEY and CDR2 SMNVEV (reference sequence). The CDR3 is 15 amino acids. Trimming shortened V by 3 bases and J by 2 bases, and 14 bases separated the two germline ends. This TCR derives from a human donor in good health (CMV status not recorded). Some clones in this sample may be carry-over from other donors' samples. This rearrangement joins TRBV27 to TRBJ2-7; D is perhaps TRBD1 or TRBD2 (5 bases each). The specimen comprised CD8+ T cells from cultured PBMCs, sampled from culture after CMV antigen stimulation. For the CDR3, the DNA is TGTGCCAGCAGTTTCAGGGAAGGAGGTCCCTACGAGCAGTACTTC. As protein: CASSFREGGPYEQYF.